This TCR beta chain was identified in a study of blood T cell repertoires in COVID-19. Study summary: Sample material is recorded as cDNA or gDNA derived from T cells, B-cell-depleted T cells, or PBMCs.

The table lists this clone with a few counts. The CDR3 extends over 12 amino acids. V gave up 7 bases and J gave up 6 bases; unmatched junction bases: 4. Germline-derived CDR1 and CDR2 are SGDLS and YYNGEE. TCRdb's copy holds only in-frame clones and misses some; the assay was immunoSEQ multiplex PCR. Of roughly 200,000 clones in the sample, roughly 84% are singletons; the top ten hold 15% to 20%. The sample taken for sequencing was peripheral blood. The receptor's source is a man aged 50 to 60 with COVID-19, enrolled during active disease. This rearrangement joins TRBV9 to TRBJ2-7; 10 bases fit TRBD2. This CDR3 is CASGTSEGEQYF. The CDR3 DNA sequence: TGTGCCAGCGGGACTAGCGAGGGCGAGCAGTACTTC.